This entry is about one T cell receptor beta chain. The antigen is undetermined. This record comes from a study of shared clonotypes between healthy human individuals. Study-wide results and limits: The study drew on few donors, limiting represented genetic and exposure-history diversity.

This CDR3 is built from 14 residues. V was pared by 2 bases and J by 2 bases, with 6 bases between. Germline CDR1 is SNHLY and CDR2 is FYNNEI. Naive-designated CD8 cells lacked CD45RO, were positively enriched for CCR7, and omitted terminally differentiated effector memory CD45RA+ cells. Over several immunoSEQ plates, each subset's genomic DNA was distributed in even portions. TCRdb's table, derived via immunoSEQ multiplex PCR, lists solely in-frame clones and lacks some. The table has around 2,000,000 clones, just under 95% seen once. This clonotype was sampled from a man aged 18 to 30 in good health. Sequencing was performed on naive CD8+ T cells sorted from blood. This chain connects TRBV2 to TRBJ1-4; D unclear. Here the CDR3 DNA reads TGTGCCAGCAGTGAACAAGGGACTAATGAAAAACTGTTTTTT. Translating it yields CASSEQGTNEKLFF.